Below are 9 T cell receptor beta chains sequenced from a single sample in a study of blood T cell repertoires in COVID-19. TCRdb keeps only in-frame clones here, not all; method: immunoSEQ multiplex PCR. There are approximately 330,000 clones in the sample; about 91% occur only once, and roughly 9.9% lies in the top ten. Specimen: peripheral blood. These receptors were taken from a young man with COVID-19, enrolled during active disease.

The chain has TRBV10-3 and TRBJ2-7, with D possibly TRBD1 on 6 matching bases. Germline-derived CDR1 and CDR2 are ENHRY and SYGVKD. The length of the CDR3 is 13 residues. V dropped 8 bases and J dropped 0 bases, with 11 bases sitting between them. Here the CDR3 reads CAIGQYDSYEQYF. The CDR3 nucleotides read TGTGCCATCGGACAGTACGACTCCTACGAGCAGTACTTC.

The V call is TRBV7-2, the J call TRBJ2-7; the D gene is possibly TRBD2 (6 bases). The CDR3 has 19 residues. V lost 5 bases and J lost 4, with 30 bases in between. CDR1 is SGHTA, CDR2 FQGNSA, per germline. The CDR3 reads CASSLPRSWASRGIYEQYF. The CDR3 DNA reads as TGTGCCAGCAGCCTCCCCCGGTCGTGGGCTAGCCGCGGGATTTACGAGCAGTACTTC.

This sequence joins TRBV20-1 and TRBJ2-3, with D possibly matching TRBD1 (7 bases). Trimming cost V 3 bases and J 1 base, with 14 bases left between them. Germline CDR1 and CDR2: DFQATT and SNEGSKA (reference sequence). The CDR3 length is 15 residues. In DNA, the CDR3 is TGCAGTGCTAGTGGAGGGGGCGCCCGCACAGATACGCAGTATTTT. Translation gives CSASGGGARTDTQYF.

This clone showed up just once. V gene TRBV6-5 combines with J gene TRBJ2-2, with D possibly matching TRBD2 (6 bases). V lost 6 bases to trimming and J lost 7 bases, with 15 bases between them. Germline V gene sequence: CDR1 MNHEY, CDR2 SVGAGI. CDR3 length equals 14 residues. CDR3: CASRATSPGGELFF. CDR3 DNA sequence: TGTGCCAGCAGGGCGACTAGTCCGGGCGGGGAGCTGTTTTTT.

V and J are TRBV28 and TRBJ1-2; 8 nucleotides line up with TRBD1. V shed 2 bases and J 4 bases; nucleotides not matched to a gene: 3. This CDR3 is 14 amino acids long. The germline V gene encodes CDR1 MDHEN and CDR2 SYDVKM. The CDR3 DNA follows: TGTGCCAGCAGTTTAGCAGGGGGCAGCTATGGCTACACCTTC. This translates into CASSLAGGSYGYTF.

A few counts support this clone. The rearrangement links TRBV19 to TRBJ1-4, with D maybe TRBD1 (6 bases). The CDR3 runs to 14 residues. Deletions cut 5 bases from V and 5 bases from J, with 12 bases between. Germline V gene sequence: CDR1 LNHDA, CDR2 SQIVND (reference sequence). The CDR3 bases are TGTGCCAGTAGTCGACAGGCCGGAAATGAAAAACTGTTTTTT. Protein sequence: CASSRQAGNEKLFF. Variable domain in full (rest from reference TRBV19 and TRBJ1-4): DGGITQSPKYLFRKEGQNVTLSCEQNLNHDAMYWYRQDPGQGLRLIYYSQIVNDFQKGDIAEGYSVSREKKESFPLTVTSAQKNPTAFYLCASSRQAGNEKLFFGSGTQLSVL.

The V gene is TRBV11-2, the J gene TRBJ2-7; 11 bases line up with TRBD2. This CDR3 has 15 residues. Germline CDR1 and CDR2: SGHAT and FQNNGV. The V gene end was trimmed by 4 bases and the J gene end by 4 bases; junction bases not matched to a gene: 6. The CDR3 region has the DNA TGTGCCAGCAGCTCCGGGACTAGCGGCGTTTACGAGCAGTACTTC. This gives the protein CASSSGTSGVYEQYF. Filled out from reference TRBV11-2 and TRBJ2-7, the complete variable domain reads EAGVAQSPRYKIIEKRQSVAFWCNPISGHATLYWYQQILGQGPKLLIQFQNNGVVDDSQLPKDRFSAERLKGVDSTLKIQPAKLEDSAVYLCASSSGTSGVYEQYFGPGTRLTVT.

The chain couples TRBV4-2 to TRBJ2-2, with TRBD2 matching over 8 bases. This CDR3 spans 19 amino acids. Germline-derived CDR1 and CDR2 are LGHNA and YNFKEQ. J lost 7 bases, V lost 0 bases, and 16 bases had no gene match. CDR3 sequence: CASSQEIASGPLKVGELFF. CDR3 nucleotide sequence: TGTGCCAGCAGCCAAGAGATAGCTAGCGGGCCCCTGAAGGTCGGGGAGCTGTTTTTT.

The gene calls are TRBV7-9 and TRBJ1-1; D is unclear. Trimming took 7 bases from V and 2 from J, leaving 14 bases between them. CDR1 and CDR2 (germline): SEHNR, FQNEAQ (reference sequence). The CDR3 is 14 amino acids. The CDR3 DNA reads TGTGCCAGCATCAAGATGCCGGGAAACACTGAAGCTTTCTTT. It yields the protein CASIKMPGNTEAFF.